These 24 T cell receptor beta chains were all obtained from the same sample, sequenced in a study of CD8+CD57+ T cells in acquired aplastic anemia. Genomic DNA, serving as template, underwent TCR beta VDJ and CDR3 profiling. MiXCR, applied by TCRdb to the reads, yields one record per CDR3 protein. Seen here are about 150,000 distinct CDR3 sequences, approximately 52% observed once, and the top ten hold about an eighth. Sequencing involved patients with CD8+CD57+ cell expansion previously shown by flow cytometry. Sequenced sample: sorted CD4+, CD8+, or CD8+CD57+ T cells (not recorded which) from PBMCs. All receptors derive from a human donor with aplastic anemia.

As to this clonotype: A much larger clone differs from this one at a single base, so this may be a read error. The genes are TRBV11-2 and TRBJ2-1; D not certain. The germline gives CDR1 SGHAT, CDR2 FQNNGV. The CDR3 spans 12 residues. The CDR3 DNA follows: TGTGCCAGCAGCTTAGTCCGAAATGAGCAGTTGTTC. Translating it yields CASSLVRNEQLF. The whole variable domain, filled in from reference TRBV11-2 and TRBJ2-1, reads EAGVAQSPRYKIIEKRQSVAFWCNPISGHATLYWYQQILGQGPKLLIQFQNNGVVDDSQLPKDRFSAERLKGVDSTLKIQPAKLEDSAVYLCASSLVRNEQLFGPGTRLTVL.

J is TRBJ1-6 and V is TRBV2; D unclear. Germline V gives CDR1 SNHLY, CDR2 FYNNEI. The CDR3 is 14 residues long. V lost 10 bases and J 4 bases, leaving 14 bases between the germline ends. This chain's CDR3 is CATSLGGYNSPLHF. The CDR3 region has the DNA TGTGCCACCTCCCTTGGTGGGTATAATTCACCCCTCCACTTT.

This chain connects TRBV10-3 to TRBJ1-5, with D possibly TRBD1 on 5 matching bases. The CDR3 sequence is 12 residues long. V was shortened by 11 bases and J by 4 bases, with 12 bases between the two germline ends. Germline V gene sequence: CDR1 ENHRY, CDR2 SYGVKD. The CDR3 DNA is TGTGCCGCCGGGACGGATAATCAGCCCCAGCATTTT. Amino acids: CAAGTDNQPQHF.

This clonotype occurred many times. This chain uses TRBV5-5 with TRBJ1-6, with D maybe TRBD1 (6 bases). The CDR3 covers 16 residues. Germline CDR1 and CDR2: SGHKS and YYEKEE (reference sequence). Trimming cost V 1 base and J 8 bases, with 16 bases left between them. CDR3 amino acids: CASSLRREKGDSPLHF. The CDR3 DNA sequence: TGTGCCAGCAGCTTGCGCCGGGAGAAGGGGGATTCACCCCTCCACTTT.

To note about this clonotype: Compared with germline, one end of the junction differs, possibly owing to a read error. The J gene is TRBJ2-7, the V gene TRBV10-3; the match to TRBD1 covers 8 bases. Germline values: CDR1 ENHRY, CDR2 SYGVKD. The CDR3 loop spans 16 amino acids. The DNA of the CDR3 is TGTGCCACCAGTGAGGTCCACAGGGGGAGCTCCTACGAGCAGTACTTC. Its translation: CATSEVHRGSSYEQYF.

This clonotype was seen a few times. J is TRBJ1-5 and V is TRBV10-1; 10 bases fit TRBD1. CDR3 length equals 17 residues. Germline V gene lookup returns CDR1 WNHNN and CDR2 SYGVQD (reference sequence). V was pared by 4 bases and J by 0 bases, with 6 bases of the junction left unmatched. The CDR3 DNA is TGCGCCAGCAGTGCGTCGGGACAGGGGCTTAGCAATCAGCCCCAGCATTTT. Translating it yields CASSASGQGLSNQPQHF.

The chain employs TRBV20-1 and TRBJ1-2; a weak D match, TRBD1 (5 bases). The CDR3 spans 15 residues. Trimming stripped 5 bases from V and 1 base from J, with 17 bases between. Germline CDR1 and CDR2: DFQATT and SNEGSKA (reference sequence). CDR3 DNA sequence: TGCAGTGCTGATACCGCTGGGACGGGTAACTATGGCTACACCTTC. This codes for CSADTAGTGNYGYTF.

This clonotype came up many times. The chain carries TRBV2 and TRBJ2-1, with unresolved D. V was pared by 3 bases and J by 0 bases, with 15 bases between. This CDR3 region has 17 residues. CDR1 and CDR2 (germline): SNHLY, FYNNEI. In nucleotides, the CDR3 is TGTGCCAGCAGTGAGCCCCTCGCACCAACCTCCTACAATGAGCAGTTCTTC. Translating gives CASSEPLAPTSYNEQFF. The entire variable domain, with the rest obtained from reference TRBV2 and TRBJ2-1, is as follows: EPEVTQTPSHQVTQMGQEVILRCVPISNHLYFYWYRQILGQKVEFLVSFYNNEISEKSEIFDDQFSVERPDGSNFTLKIRSTKLEDSAMYFCASSEPLAPTSYNEQFFGPGTRLTVL.

This clonotype has a count of ten or more. The chain employs TRBV20-1 and TRBJ2-7, with D possibly called TRBD1 or TRBD2 (5 bases each). V lost 2 bases and J lost 4, with 12 bases in between. The CDR3 is 13 residues long. Germline V gives CDR1 DFQATT, CDR2 SNEGSKA (reference sequence). The CDR3 sequence is CSARSRDRYEQYF. The CDR3 coding sequence is TGCAGTGCTAGAAGCAGGGACCGTTACGAGCAGTACTTC.

This chain uses TRBV10-3 with TRBJ1-1; perhaps TRBD1 as D (6 bases). Per germline, CDR1 ENHRY and CDR2 SYGVKD. The CDR3 has 16 residues. Deletions cut 0 bases from V and 4 bases from J, with 15 bases between. CDR3 DNA sequence: TGTGCCATCAGTGAGTCGGAGAGGGGGGATGGCACTGAAGCTTTCTTT. Translated, it gives CAISESERGDGTEAFF.

The chain recombines TRBV2 with TRBJ1-2; unclear D gene. Trimming took off 6 bases at V and 4 bases at J, with 15 bases between the two ends. The germline V gene encodes CDR1 SNHLY and CDR2 FYNNEI. The CDR3 is made up of 14 amino acids. The DNA of the CDR3 is TGTGCCAGCAGAGAGGCCGGGAGCTCCTATGGCTACACCTTC. Amino acid sequence: CASREAGSSYGYTF.

The chain employs TRBV5-4 and TRBJ2-1; a weak D match, TRBD2 (5 bases). The germline V gene has CDR1 SGHNT and CDR2 YYREEE (reference sequence). The CDR3 covers 17 residues. Trimming took 2 bases from V and 4 from J, leaving 19 bases between them. The CDR3 sequence: CASSLPRLTGDYNEQFF. The DNA for the CDR3 is TGTGCCAGCAGCTTACCCCGACTAACGGGCGATTACAATGAGCAGTTCTTC.

A single count supports this clonotype. A much larger clonotype is one base distant, so this may be a read error. This chain joins TRBV7-9 and TRBJ1-2, with a tentative D call TRBD1 (5 bases). Per the germline V gene, CDR1 is SEHNR and CDR2 is FQNEAQ (reference sequence). This CDR3 has 15 residues. The CDR3 bases are TGTGTCAGCAGCTTAGGGGCAGAAGGCAACTATGGCTACACCTTC. This gives the protein CVSSLGAEGNYGYTF.

This clonotype was seen only once. The CDR3 region is CAISESGLGGTEAFF. The CDR3 coding sequence is TGTGCCATCAGTGAGTCGGGGCTAGGGGGCACTGAAGCTTTCTTT. V is TRBV10-3 and J is TRBJ1-1, with a possible D match to TRBD1 (6 bases). The CDR3 is 15 amino acids. Germline assignment: CDR1 ENHRY and CDR2 SYGVKD. Trimming cost V 0 bases and J 4 bases, with 12 bases left between them.

This clonotype was detected a few times. The chain uses TRBV27 and TRBJ2-3, with D possibly TRBD2 on 6 matching bases. Trimming left V 6 bases short and J 5 bases short, with 12 bases between. Germline lookup yields CDR1 MNHEY and CDR2 SMNVEV (reference sequence). This CDR3 is 13 amino acids long. The CDR3 loop reads CASRERGGDTQYF. CDR3 coding DNA: TGTGCCAGCAGAGAAAGGGGAGGAGATACGCAGTATTTT.

This clonotype was counted at least ten times. The chain carries TRBV6-1 and TRBJ2-2; TRBD1 might be the D (5 bases). Trimming cost V 7 bases and J 6 bases, with 15 bases left between them. The CDR3 totals 14 residues. Germline V lookup: CDR1 MNHNS, CDR2 SASEGT. CDR3 sequence (DNA): TGTGCCAGCACCGTCAGGGTAGGCCCCGGGGAGCTGTTTTTT. Translated, it gives CASTVRVGPGELFF.

On this clonotype itself: An end of the junction differs from the germline gene, which may be a read error. The chain links TRBV15 to TRBJ2-7; 10 positions agree with TRBD2. Germline CDR1 and CDR2: LNHNV and YYDKDF (reference sequence). The CDR3 length is 16 residues. The CDR3 bases are TGCGCCACCAGCAGAGAGCGGACTAGCGGTGCCTACGAGCAGTACTTC. The encoded protein is CATSRERTSGAYEQYF.

In this sample, this clonotype turned up a few times. This chain joins TRBV24-1 and TRBJ2-5; possible D gene TRBD1, 5 bases. The CDR3 consists of 15 residues. V was cut by 3 bases and J by 1 base, with 11 bases left in between. Germline V gene data show CDR1 as KGHDR and CDR2 as SFDVKD. CDR3 nucleotide sequence: TGTGCCACCAGTGATCAAGACAGCTTCCAAGAGACCCAGTACTTC. It codes for CATSDQDSFQETQYF.

The sample holds many counts of this clonotype. The genes are TRBV12-3 or TRBV12-4 and TRBJ1-5; the D is unclear. The CDR3 contains 14 residues. Between the trimmed V and J ends, which lost 5 bases and 1 base, there was a span of 9 bases. The CDR3 nucleotides are TGTGCCAGCAGTGTGGTCGGAAGCAATCAGCCCCAGCATTTT. Translation gives CASSVVGSNQPQHF.

This clonotype was recorded at least ten times. This rearrangement joins TRBV20-1 to TRBJ1-2, with TRBD1 identical over 7 bases. CDR1 and CDR2 from the germline V gene are DFQATT and SNEGSKA (reference sequence). With V trimmed by 2 bases and J by 8 bases, 8 bases remained unmatched. The CDR3 sequence is 13 residues long. CDR3 nucleotide sequence: TGCAGTGCTAGATTTCGACAGGGAGGGGGCTACACCTTC. Protein product: CSARFRQGGGYTF.

Concerning this clonotype: This could be a read error, since a much larger clone is one nucleotide away. This chain uses TRBV7-8 with TRBJ2-5, with TRBD2 matching over 9 bases. V lost 7 bases, J lost 2 bases, and 8 bases stayed unmatched. Germline V gives CDR1 SGHVS, CDR2 FQNEAQ. This CDR3 is built from 15 residues. Here the CDR3 reads CASNRGRGGQETQYF. CDR3 in DNA: TGTGCCAGCAACAGAGGGCGGGGGGGGCAAGAGACCCAGTACTTC.

V and J are TRBV7-2 and TRBJ2-5; D gene ambiguous. The CDR3 covers 13 residues. The germline gives CDR1 SGHTA, CDR2 FQGNSA. Trimming took off 5 bases at V and 3 bases at J, with 10 bases between the two ends. The CDR3 DNA reads as TGTGCCAGCAGCGTTGCTAGAGAAGAGACCCAGTACTTC. It encodes CASSVAREETQYF.

This clonotype has more than one count but fewer than ten. This chain uses TRBV19 with TRBJ2-3, with 9 bases matching TRBD1. The germline V gene encodes CDR1 LNHDA and CDR2 SQIVND (reference sequence). Germline trimming cut 6 bases from V and 4 bases from J; bases unmatched to any gene: 5. This CDR3 spans 14 amino acids. The DNA for the CDR3 is TGTGCCAGTAGGAAGACAGGGGGGGCAGATACGCAGTATTTT. Translating it yields CASRKTGGADTQYF.

The table lists this clonotype with a few counts. The V call is TRBV5-1, the J call TRBJ2-5; D gene unclear. Trimming took off 0 bases at V and 2 bases at J, with 8 bases between the two ends. This CDR3 is built from 14 residues. CDR1 SGHRS and CDR2 YFSETQ come from the germline V gene. CDR3 residues: CASSLAGRQETQYF. CDR3 DNA: TGCGCCAGCAGCTTGGCTGGCCGACAAGAGACCCAGTACTTC.